This TCR beta chain was documented in a study of T-cell memory formation after mild COVID-19. Study background: Clustering of TCRs was largely donor specific.

Study observations and caveats: A second wave of clones peaked on day 37, and their SARS-CoV-2 specificity went unconfirmed. In pre-infection memory, a portion of responding clones appeared, which suggested that cross-reactive memory joined. Later expanders leaned CD4+, whereas day 15 to 85 contracting clones were balanced CD4/CD8.

V lost 4 bases to trimming and J lost 0 bases; unmatched junction nucleotides: 3. Germline CDR1 SGHTA, CDR2 FQGNSA. The CDR3 length is 15 residues. With respect to this clonotype: The antigen remains undetermined.

TCRdb recomputed calls from the 5' RACE reads with MiXCR, one row per CDR3 protein. This sample yields 450,000 or so distinct CDR3 sequences, of which roughly 25% are seen a single time; approximately 13% belongs to the top ten. The source of this sequence is an adult woman who had mild COVID-19 (a few samples of this study predate the infection). Cell type and time point are not known. Sequenced: PBMCs or a T cell subset sorted from them (not recorded which). This chain connects TRBV7-2 to TRBJ1-3, with 7 bases fitting TRBD1. The CDR3 spells CASSSTGTSGNTIYF. CDR3 in DNA: TGTGCCAGCAGCTCGACAGGGACCTCTGGAAACACCATATATTTT.